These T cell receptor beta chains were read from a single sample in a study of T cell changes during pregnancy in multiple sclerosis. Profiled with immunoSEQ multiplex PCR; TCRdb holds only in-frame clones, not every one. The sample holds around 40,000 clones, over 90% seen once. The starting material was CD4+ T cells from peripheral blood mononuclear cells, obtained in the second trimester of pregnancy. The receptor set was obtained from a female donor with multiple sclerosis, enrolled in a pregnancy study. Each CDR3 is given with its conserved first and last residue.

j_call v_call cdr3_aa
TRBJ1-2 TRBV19 CASSIDDRYFYGYTF
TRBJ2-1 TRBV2 CASGRELMNEQFF
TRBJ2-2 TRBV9 CASSVKRTGGVDPPTGELFF
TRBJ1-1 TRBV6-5 CASSYSRTTAFF
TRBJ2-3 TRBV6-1 CASIRGAGGTDTQYF
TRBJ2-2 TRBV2 CASMGTGGHTGELFF
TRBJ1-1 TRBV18 CASSPTGPNTEAFF
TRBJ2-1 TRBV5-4 CASSGGGAYNEQFF
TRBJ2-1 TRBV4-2 CASSQNPGGSHEQFF
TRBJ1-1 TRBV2 CASSQQGVNTEAFF
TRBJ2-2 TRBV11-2 CASSLMSGSTGELFF
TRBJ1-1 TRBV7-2 CASSSFNTETGKWNTEAFF
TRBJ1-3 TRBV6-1 CASSGDRLGNTIYF
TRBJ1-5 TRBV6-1 CASSGREASQPQHF
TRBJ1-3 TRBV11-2 CASSSLQGRAGNTIYF
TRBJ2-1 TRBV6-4 CASSEGLAGYNEQFF
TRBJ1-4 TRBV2 CASSTGVTAYATNEKLFF
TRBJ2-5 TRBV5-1 CASSLQLTGTSGSWETQYF
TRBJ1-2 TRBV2 CASIPQGMSGYTF
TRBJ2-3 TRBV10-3 CATSGAGGSTDTQYF
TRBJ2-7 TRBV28 CASRLPGHHYEQYF
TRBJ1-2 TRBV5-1 CASSYTTGEDGYTF
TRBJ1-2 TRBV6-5 CASSNQGARNYGYTF
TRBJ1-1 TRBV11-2 CASSPPPLPEVTFF
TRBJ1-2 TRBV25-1 CASSVGGGDPYGYTF
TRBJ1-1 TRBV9 CASSMRGSVNTEAFF
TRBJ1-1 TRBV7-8 CASSLVSEAFF
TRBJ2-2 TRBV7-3 CASSDYGTGELFF
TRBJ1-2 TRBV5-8 CASSFDRANYGYTF
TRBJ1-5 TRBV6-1 CASSRTGGNQPQHF
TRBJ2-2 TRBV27 CASSLRSGGTGELFF
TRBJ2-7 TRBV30 CAWTSTYSYEQYF
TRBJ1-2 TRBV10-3 CAIRPRVDTNYGYTF
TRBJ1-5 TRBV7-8 CASRPIGGNNQPQHF
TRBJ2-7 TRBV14 CASSQHLAGPSYEQYF
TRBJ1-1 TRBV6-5 CASSYSRDSDTEAFF
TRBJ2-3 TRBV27 CASSRSSGRAISTDTQYF
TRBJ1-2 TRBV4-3 CASSQVQGGGYTF
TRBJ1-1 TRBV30 CAWSVGGSNTEAFF
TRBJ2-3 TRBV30 CAWSPTSGGQYF
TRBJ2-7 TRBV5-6 CASSLLDEQYF
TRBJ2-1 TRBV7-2 CASRSGGTLNEQFF
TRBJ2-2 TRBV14 CASSYYTTGELFF
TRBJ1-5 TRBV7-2 CASSLSGGYNQPQHF
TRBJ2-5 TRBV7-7 CASSLVGTSGRETQYF
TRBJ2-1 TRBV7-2 CASSLDSEQFF
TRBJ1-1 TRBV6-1 CASSEQGAGNTEAFF
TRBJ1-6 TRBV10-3 CAIGSTVYNSPLHF
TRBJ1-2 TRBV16 CASSQSRPGGIGGYTF
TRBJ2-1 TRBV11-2 CASSSRRTGNNEQFF
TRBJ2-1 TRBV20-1 CSASGGIEQFF